Listed here is a single TCR beta chain. What antigen it recognizes has not been identified. Per-base quality was not reported, and no clone a single base away is much larger than it. The collaborating institutions used their own protocols to collect whole blood in K2EDTA tubes. For TCRbeta analysis, collaborators shipped samples in one of three forms: frozen whole blood, isolated PBMCs, or DNA extracted from either of those sample types. The record originates from a study of blood T cell repertoires in COVID-19 (dated by TCRdb to about 2020). Background on the whole study: Collaborator samples came from the United States, Italy and Spain and covered acute and convalescent phases of COVID-19. HLA class I and class II types, where available, came from metadata supplied by the sample provider rather than from assay-based typing. A freely available public database, intended as a resource for researchers studying the immune response to SARS-CoV-2, is where the repertoires were released. The prospective study material was composed of cDNA or gDNA derived from T cells, B-cell-depleted T cells, or PBMCs. Subjects who had been exposed to COVID-19, were actively infected with it, or had recovered from it provided the deeply sampled blood TCRbeta repertoires that made up the dataset. Nearly every sample came with metadata listing a de-identified subject ID, COVID-19 status, age in years and sex. Samples were obtained from the ongoing ImmuneRACE study (first 160 participants) and from some 1,300 subjects provided by 6 global collaborators. What the research found in general, with its limitations: Clinical and demographic metadata were provided uncurated, with the amount varying by source and participant.

The trim is 1 base for V and 7 bases for J, with a gap of 10 bases between the germline ends. The germline V gene specifies SGHAT as CDR1 and FQNNGV as CDR2. The CDR3 holds 13 amino acids from the cysteine to the phenylalanine. The kept DNA is CDR3 alone, 39 bases in frame from the first base. TCRbeta CDR3 regions were amplified from genomic DNA by means of the immunoSEQ Assay, a bias-controlled multiplex PCR. The authors' analysis ran thus. Nucleated cell counts per sample were estimated from amplification of reference gene primers within the assay. To quantify the absolute abundance of each unique TCRbeta CDR3 rearrangement, sequence reads were collapsed and filtered. For each sample, productive Simpson clonality was calculated as the square root of Simpson's diversity index over productive rearrangements. Imported from immuneACCESS, the table was reduced by TCRdb to in-frame sequences with V and J called. These copies leave out some clones; in studies compared against another copy, an unresolved V gene accounts for under half, and the cause of the remainder is not known. V and J calls and clone size follow that table, whereas D and trimming were derived from the DNA. Across this sample there are roughly 320,000 clones, with around 90% seen only once. About 1.2% of the sample lies in the top ten.

Sequenced sample: peripheral blood. The sequence was collected from a man aged 70-80 years with acute or convalescent COVID-19. The rearranged chain carries TRBV11-2 and TRBJ1-2; matching of 6 bases hints at TRBD1 as the D gene. The bases are TGTGCCAGCAGCTTAGGACAGGAGGTTGGCTACACCTTC. Protein translation: CASSLGQEVGYTF.